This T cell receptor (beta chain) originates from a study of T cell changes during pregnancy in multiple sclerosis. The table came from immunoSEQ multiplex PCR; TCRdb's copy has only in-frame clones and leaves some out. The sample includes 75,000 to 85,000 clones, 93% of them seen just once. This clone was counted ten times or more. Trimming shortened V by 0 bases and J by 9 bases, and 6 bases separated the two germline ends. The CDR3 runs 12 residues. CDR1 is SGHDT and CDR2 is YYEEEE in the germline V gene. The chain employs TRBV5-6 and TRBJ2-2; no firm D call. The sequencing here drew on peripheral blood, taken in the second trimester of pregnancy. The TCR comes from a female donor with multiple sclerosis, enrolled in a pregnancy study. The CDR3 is CASSLAVRELFF. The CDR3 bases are TGTGCCAGCAGCTTGGCGGTACGGGAGCTGTTTTTT.